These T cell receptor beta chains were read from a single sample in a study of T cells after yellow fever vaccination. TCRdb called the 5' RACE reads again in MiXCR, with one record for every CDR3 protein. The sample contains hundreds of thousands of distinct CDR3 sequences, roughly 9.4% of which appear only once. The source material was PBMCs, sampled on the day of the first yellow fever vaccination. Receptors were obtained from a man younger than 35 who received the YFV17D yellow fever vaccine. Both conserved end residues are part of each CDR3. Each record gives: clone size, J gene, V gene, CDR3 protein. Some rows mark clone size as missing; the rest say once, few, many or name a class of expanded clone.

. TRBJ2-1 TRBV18 CASSQSDSSYNEQFF
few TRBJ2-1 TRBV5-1 CASSLPLGGYNEQFF
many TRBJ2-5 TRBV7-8 CASSWDSQETQYF
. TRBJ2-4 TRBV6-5 CASSYSGVGFKNIQYF
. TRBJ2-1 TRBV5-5 CASSLPTSWNEQFF
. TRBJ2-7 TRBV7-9 CASSGGQVGFSYEQYF
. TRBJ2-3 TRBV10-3 CAITQTKASTDTQYF
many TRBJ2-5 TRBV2 CASSEVGQGETQYF
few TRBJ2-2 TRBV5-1 CASSLEAREGRSGELFF
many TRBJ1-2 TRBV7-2 CASSLAGAYGYTF
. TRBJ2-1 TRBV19 CASSIVETSSNEQFF
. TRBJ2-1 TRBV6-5 CASSPSGTGVSEQFF
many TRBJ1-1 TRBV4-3 CASSRRTANTEAFF
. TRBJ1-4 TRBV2 CASSEAQTRHEKLFF
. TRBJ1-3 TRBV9 CASSRRGQTVRGSGNTIYF
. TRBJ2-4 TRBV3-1 CASSQVGMGQGARISKNIQYF
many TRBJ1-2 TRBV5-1 CASSGTGLRSYGYTF
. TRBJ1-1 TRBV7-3 CASSRTRWDAEAFF
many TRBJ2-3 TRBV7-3 CASRLAGEDTQYF
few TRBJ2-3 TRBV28 CASRSSGVADTQYF
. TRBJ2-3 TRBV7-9 CASSLEEADPDTQYF
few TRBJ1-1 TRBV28 CASSLLGGLSGLNTEAFF
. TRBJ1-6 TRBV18 CASSPGAVYNSPLHF
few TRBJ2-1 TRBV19 CASSIVGWNEQFF
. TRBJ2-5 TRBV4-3 CASSQVVGRQETQYF
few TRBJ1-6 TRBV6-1 CASRRGGLNSPLHF
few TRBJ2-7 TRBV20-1 CSARDLEGESSYEQYF
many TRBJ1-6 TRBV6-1 CASSLPLTGVTYNSPLHF
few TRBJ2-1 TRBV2 CASALGGQQFF
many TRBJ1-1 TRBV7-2 CASSPRTAYLNTEAFF
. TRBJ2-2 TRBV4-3 CASSQVAGRVAGNTGELFF
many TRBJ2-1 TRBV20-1 CSAGAEGSSYNEQFF
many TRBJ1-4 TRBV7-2 CASSNQKGHEKLFF
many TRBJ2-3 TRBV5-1 CASRSLAGSTDTQYF
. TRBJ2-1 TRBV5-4 CASSGRGGGSNEQFF
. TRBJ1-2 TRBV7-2 CASSLGVELRGYTF
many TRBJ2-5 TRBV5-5 CASSLWEETQYF
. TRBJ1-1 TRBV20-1 CSARAGGVNTEAFF
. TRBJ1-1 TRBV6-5 CASSYSAGGGNTEAFF
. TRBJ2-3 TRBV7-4 CASSPQITGVGDTQYF
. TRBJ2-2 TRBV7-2 CASNRQRVNTGELFF
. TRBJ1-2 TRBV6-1 CASSVDRARGYTF
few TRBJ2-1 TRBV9 CASSVDLSSYNEQFF
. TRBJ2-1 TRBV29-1 CSVGGEGDSYNEQFF
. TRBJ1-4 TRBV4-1 CASSQARGGFEKLFF
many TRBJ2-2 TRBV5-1 CASSLKQIANTGELFF
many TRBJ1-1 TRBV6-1 CASSLTYSVSGGSAFF
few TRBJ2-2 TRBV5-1 CASSRGQGPTGELFF
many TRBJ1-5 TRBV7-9 CASSLGQSNQPQHF
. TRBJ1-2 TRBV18 CASSPFTPGQGRRGYGYTF
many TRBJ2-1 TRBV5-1 CASSRQTSGGADEQFF
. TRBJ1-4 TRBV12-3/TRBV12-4 CASSERGEGEKLFF
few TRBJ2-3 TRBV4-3 CASSQDLVADTQYF
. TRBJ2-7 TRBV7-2 CASTYVGGEQYF
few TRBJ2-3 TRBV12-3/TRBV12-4 CASSLPPGQSPDTQYF
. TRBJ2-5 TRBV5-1 CASSQGGRVETQYF
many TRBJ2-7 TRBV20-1 CSTTPGGYEQYF
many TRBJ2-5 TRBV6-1 CASSAGARETQYF
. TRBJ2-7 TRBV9 CASGRAGGFHEQYF
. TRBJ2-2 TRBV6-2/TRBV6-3 CASTPLTGAYTGELFF